The 22 T cell receptor beta chains below all came from one sample that was sequenced in a study of shared clonotypes between healthy human individuals (dated by TCRdb to the early 2020s). Library preparation employed the immunoSEQ multiplex PCR assay. The immuneACCESS repertoire file appears here via TCRdb, limited to in-frame rearrangements. These files lack a portion of the clones; in checked studies, under half of the deficit traces to unresolved V genes, and the cause of the others is not known. This sample gives 2,500,000 or so clones in total; more than 90% of them show up just once. Around 0.15% of the sample lies in the top ten. The sample comprised naive CD4+ T cells sorted from blood. The sample's cell subset or site label, decoded: CD45RA+ positively selected. These receptors were taken from a man in his late teens or twenties in good health.

This chain joins TRBV6-4 and TRBJ2-2; perhaps TRBD2 as D (7 bases). The V end was cut by 10 bases, the J end by 8 bases, with 17 bases between. The germline V gene has CDR1 MRHNA and CDR2 SNTAGT. This CDR3 has 13 amino acids. CDR3 protein: CATERGGRGELFF. The CDR3 DNA reads TGTGCCACCGAAAGGGGGGGGCGAGGGGAGCTGTTTTTT.

This chain connects TRBV19 to TRBJ2-7; 13 nucleotides agree with TRBD2. The CDR3 is 15 residues long. Trimming cost V 6 bases and J 5 bases; bases outside gene matches: 7. Germline V CDR1 and CDR2: LNHDA, SQIVND (reference sequence). DNA of the CDR3: TGTGCCAGTAGCCCTCCAGGACTAGCGGGAGACGAGCAGTACTTC. Protein: CASSPPGLAGDEQYF.

This rearrangement joins TRBV19 to TRBJ1-5; D unclear. With 1 base removed from V and 2 bases from J, the gap between germline ends came to 6 bases. The germline gives CDR1 LNHDA, CDR2 SQIVND (reference sequence). CDR3 length: 14 residues. The CDR3 DNA reads as TGTGCCAGTAGTATAGGGGAGCGCAATCAGCCCCAGCATTTT. It encodes CASSIGERNQPQHF.

J is TRBJ2-2 and V is TRBV5-1, with D uncertain. This CDR3 spans 14 amino acids. Trimming pared 0 bases from V and 6 bases from J, leaving 9 bases between. CDR1 and CDR2 from the germline V gene are SGHRS and YFSETQ. CDR3 loop: CASSLVPGPGELFF. The DNA of the CDR3 is TGCGCCAGCAGCTTGGTCCCAGGCCCCGGGGAGCTGTTTTTT. The full variable domain, in which reference TRBV5-1 and TRBJ2-2 provide the parts outside the CDR3, is KAGVTQTPRYLIKTRGQQVTLSCSPISGHRSVSWYQQTPGQGLQFLFEYFSETQRNKGNFPGRFSGRQFSNSRSEMNVSTLELGDSALYLCASSLVPGPGELFFGEGSRLTVL.

As concerns this clone: The sample has other DNA sequences that encode this CDR3 too. This chain connects TRBV5-1 to TRBJ2-7; no reliable D call. V dropped 0 bases and J dropped 2 bases, with 12 bases sitting between them. CDR3 length equals 15 residues. Germline CDR1 is SGHRS and CDR2 is YFSETQ. This CDR3 reads CASSLGGEGAYEQYF. The CDR3 nucleotides read TGCGCCAGCAGCTTGGGTGGGGAAGGAGCCTACGAGCAGTACTTC.

To note about this clone: Other DNA sequences in the sample encode the same CDR3. The rearrangement links TRBV11-2 to TRBJ2-1; 8 bases fit TRBD2. The ends lost 1 base at V and 3 bases at J; junction bases unmatched: 2. The CDR3 contains 15 residues. Germline CDR1 and CDR2: SGHAT and FQNNGV. The CDR3, as DNA: TGTGCCAGCAGCTTAGGAACTAGCGGCTACAATGAGCAGTTCTTC. Amino acids: CASSLGTSGYNEQFF.

The chain recombines TRBV4-1 with TRBJ2-7; 7 bases fit TRBD2. CDR3 length: 14 amino acids. CDR1 and CDR2 from the germline V gene are MGHRA and YSYEKL. With 10 bases clipped from V and 4 bases from J, the junction kept 13 bases outside the gene matches. The CDR3 reads CAIDPRGRLYEQYF. The DNA of the CDR3 is TGCGCCATAGACCCCCGCGGGAGATTATACGAGCAGTACTTC.

The CDR3 reads CASSLDAGTVQETQYF. The CDR3 nucleotides are TGTGCCAGCAGCCTGGACGCGGGAACGGTACAAGAGACCCAGTACTTC. The genes are TRBV9 and TRBJ2-5, with D tentatively TRBD2 (6 bases). Germline CDR1 SGDLS, CDR2 YYNGEE. The CDR3 is 16 amino acids. V lost 4 bases and J 2 bases, leaving 18 bases between the germline ends.

The chain joins TRBV5-1 to TRBJ2-3, with D uncertain. The germline V gene has CDR1 SGHRS and CDR2 YFSETQ. There are 15 residues in the CDR3. The V and J ends lost 2 bases and 2 bases respectively, with 12 bases between them. The CDR3 sequence: CASSFPDTATDTQYF. Here the CDR3 DNA reads TGCGCCAGCAGCTTTCCTGACACCGCCACAGATACGCAGTATTTT.

The genes are TRBV6-1 and TRBJ2-4, with unresolved D. The germline V gene encodes CDR1 MNHNS and CDR2 SASEGT. The CDR3 loop spans 11 amino acids. Trimming took off 2 bases at V and 9 bases at J, with 5 bases between the two ends. The CDR3 sequence: CASSESSIQYF. As DNA, the CDR3 is TGTGCCAGCAGTGAATCATCCATTCAGTACTTC.

The sample holds a few counts of this clone. The chain recombines TRBV10-3 with TRBJ1-1; 7 bases are shared with TRBD1. CDR3 length: 15 amino acids. Germline-derived CDR1 and CDR2 are ENHRY and SYGVKD. J lost 8 bases, V lost 3 bases, and 12 bases had no gene match. The CDR3 sequence: CAISDRGKLGEEAFF. DNA of the CDR3: TGTGCCATCAGTGACAGGGGGAAGCTCGGGGAAGAAGCTTTCTTT.

The V and J genes are TRBV6-5 and TRBJ1-6; D is possibly TRBD1 (5 bases). V gave up 5 bases and J gave up 7 bases, with 9 bases separating them. The length of the CDR3 is 13 residues. Germline values: CDR1 MNHEY, CDR2 SVGAGI. CDR3 amino acids: CASSRDQNSPLHF. Written as DNA, the CDR3 is TGTGCCAGCAGTAGGGACCAAAATTCACCCCTCCACTTT.

The rearrangement joins TRBV28 to TRBJ1-6; tentatively, D is TRBD1 (5 bases). Trimming shortened V by 1 base and J by 4 bases, and 14 bases separated the two germline ends. Germline values: CDR1 MDHEN, CDR2 SYDVKM. The CDR3 sequence is 17 residues long. CDR3 bases: TGTGCCAGCAGTTTATTTCGCCAGGGTCAGTATAATTCACCCCTCCACTTT. Protein sequence: CASSLFRQGQYNSPLHF.

This sequence joins TRBV6-6 and TRBJ2-1, with D hard to call. The germline V gene has CDR1 MNHNY and CDR2 SVGAGI (reference sequence). V was shortened by 0 bases and J by 8 bases, with 14 bases between the two germline ends. The CDR3 has 15 amino acids. The CDR3 here is CASSYSGSPNYEQFF. CDR3 DNA: TGTGCCAGCAGTTACTCGGGCTCCCCGAATTATGAGCAGTTCTTC.

The rearrangement links TRBV25-1 to TRBJ2-2, with TRBD1 as a possible D gene (6 bases). This CDR3 is built from 15 residues. The V and J ends lost 9 bases and 4 bases respectively, with 18 bases between them. Germline-derived CDR1 and CDR2 are MGHDK and SYGVNS. The chain's CDR3 is CASSPRTAITGELFF. CDR3 DNA sequence: TGTGCCAGTTCCCCCCGGACAGCTATCACCGGGGAGCTGTTTTTT.

V and J are TRBV28 and TRBJ1-5; 7 positions match TRBD1. The CDR3 totals 15 residues. Looked up from germline, CDR1 is MDHEN and CDR2 is SYDVKM. Losses at the gene ends were 3 bases for V and 6 bases for J; bases not matched to a gene: 8. DNA for the CDR3: TGTGCCAGCAGTTTGCCTTGGGACAGAGGTCAGCCCCAGCATTTT. It encodes CASSLPWDRGQPQHF.

There are a few counts of this clone. The chain couples TRBV6-1 to TRBJ1-5; the match to TRBD1 covers 7 bases. Looked up from germline, CDR1 is MNHNS and CDR2 is SASEGT. This CDR3 is 13 amino acids long. J gave up 3 bases and V 6 bases, and 2 bases lay outside the gene matches. The CDR3 nucleotides read TGTGCCAGCAGCACAGGGGTCAATCAGCCCCAGCATTTT. Protein sequence: CASSTGVNQPQHF.

The chain uses TRBV2 and TRBJ2-2; a weak D match, TRBD1 (6 bases). V was pared by 4 bases and J by 10 bases, with 10 bases between. The CDR3 totals 12 residues. Germline CDR1 reads SNHLY; CDR2 reads FYNNEI. CDR3 loop: CASSVRDKELFF. The CDR3 DNA reads TGTGCCAGCAGTGTGAGGGACAAGGAGCTGTTTTTT.

Points on this clone: This CDR3 is also generated by other DNA sequences in the sample. This chain uses TRBV7-2 with TRBJ2-3, with 11 bases identical to TRBD2. Trimming removed 0 bases from V and 5 bases from J; junction bases left unmatched: 4. This CDR3 contains 16 residues. Looked up from germline, CDR1 is SGHTA and CDR2 is FQGNSA. CDR3 residues: CASSLALAGVGDTQYF. The CDR3 nucleotides are TGTGCCAGCAGCTTAGCACTAGCGGGGGTGGGAGATACGCAGTATTTT.

Note on this clone: Other DNA sequences in this sample translate to the same CDR3. The V call is TRBV2, the J call TRBJ2-3; tentative D call: TRBD1 (6 bases). V lost 8 bases to trimming and J lost 2 bases, with 8 bases between them. The CDR3 has 12 residues. The germline CDR1 and CDR2 sequences are SNHLY and FYNNEI. This chain's CDR3 is CASRDNTDTQYF. The DNA for the CDR3 is TGTGCCAGCCGGGACAACACAGATACGCAGTATTTT.

The J gene is TRBJ2-1, the V gene TRBV5-1; tentatively, D is TRBD1 (6 bases). This CDR3 region has 12 residues. The ends were cut back, 3 bases at V and 7 bases at J, with 8 bases in the middle. Germline CDR1 SGHRS, CDR2 YFSETQ. The DNA of the CDR3 is TGCGCCAGCAGCTCCAGGGGTAATGAGCAGTTCTTC. This gives the protein CASSSRGNEQFF. Based on the CDR3 plus reference TRBV5-1 and TRBJ2-1, the full variable domain is KAGVTQTPRYLIKTRGQQVTLSCSPISGHRSVSWYQQTPGQGLQFLFEYFSETQRNKGNFPGRFSGRQFSNSRSEMNVSTLELGDSALYLCASSSRGNEQFFGPGTRLTVL.

This CDR3 reads CASSPHSGGRPGNTIYF. The CDR3 DNA is TGTGCCAGCAGCCCCCATTCCGGGGGGCGACCTGGAAACACCATATATTTT. The V and J genes are TRBV7-3 and TRBJ1-3, with D perhaps TRBD1 (6 bases). Germline V gene sequence: CDR1 SGHTA, CDR2 FQGTGA. The CDR3 spans 17 residues. Trimming removed 5 bases at V and 2 bases at J, with 19 bases between.